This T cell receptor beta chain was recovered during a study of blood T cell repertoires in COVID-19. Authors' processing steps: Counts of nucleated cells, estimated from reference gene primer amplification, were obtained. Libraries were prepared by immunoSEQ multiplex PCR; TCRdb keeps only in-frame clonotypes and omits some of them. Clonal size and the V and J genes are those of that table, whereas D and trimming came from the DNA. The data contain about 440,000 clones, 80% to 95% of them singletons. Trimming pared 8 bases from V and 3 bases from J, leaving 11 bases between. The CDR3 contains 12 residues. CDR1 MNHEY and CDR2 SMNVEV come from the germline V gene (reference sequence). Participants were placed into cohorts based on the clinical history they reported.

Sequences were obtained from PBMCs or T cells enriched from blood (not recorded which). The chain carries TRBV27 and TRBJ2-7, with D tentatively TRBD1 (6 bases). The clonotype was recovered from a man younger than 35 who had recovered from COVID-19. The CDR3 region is CASGNRDYEQYF. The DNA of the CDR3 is TGTGCCAGCGGAAACAGGGACTACGAGCAGTACTTC.